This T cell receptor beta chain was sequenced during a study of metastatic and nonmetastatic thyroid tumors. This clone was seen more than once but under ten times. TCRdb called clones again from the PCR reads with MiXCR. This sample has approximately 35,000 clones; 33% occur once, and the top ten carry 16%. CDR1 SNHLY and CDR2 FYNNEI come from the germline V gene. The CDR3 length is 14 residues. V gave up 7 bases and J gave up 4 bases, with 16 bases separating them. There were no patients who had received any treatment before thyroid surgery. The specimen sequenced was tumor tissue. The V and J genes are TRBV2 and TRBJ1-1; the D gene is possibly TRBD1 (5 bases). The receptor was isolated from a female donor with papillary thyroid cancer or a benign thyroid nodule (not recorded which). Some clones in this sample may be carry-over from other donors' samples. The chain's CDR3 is CASNTQGWVTEAFF. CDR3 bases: TGTGCCAGCAACACTCAGGGCTGGGTCACTGAAGCTTTCTTT.